Below are 32 T cell receptor beta chains sequenced from a single sample in a study of PD-1 blockade in classical Hodgkin lymphoma. Some clones are missing from TCRdb's copy, which holds only in-frame ones; the method was immunoSEQ multiplex PCR. The data hold 35,000 to 50,000 clones, with 66% observed a single time. The time point was: cycle 4 day 1 (C4D1), after five to seven weeks of nivolumab. Brentuximab vedotin exposure varied among the patients, all of whom had relapsed after autologous stem cell transplantation. Sequenced here: peripheral blood mononuclear cells (PBMCs), sampled before the fourth cycle of nivolumab. These receptors came from a human donor with classical Hodgkin lymphoma.

J is TRBJ2-7 and V is TRBV30; 9 nucleotides line up with TRBD1. The CDR3 contains 12 residues. Looked up from germline, CDR1 is GTSNPN and CDR2 is SVGIG (reference sequence). With 3 bases clipped from V and 9 bases from J, the junction kept 6 bases outside the gene matches. The DNA for the CDR3 is TGTGCCTGGAGGACAGGGGGTATTGGGCAGTACTTC. Translated: CAWRTGGIGQYF.

The chain couples TRBV15 to TRBJ1-1, with D perhaps matching TRBD1 (6 bases). Germline V gives CDR1 LNHNV, CDR2 YYDKDF (reference sequence). Trimming shortened V by 0 bases and J by 4 bases, and 12 bases separated the two germline ends. CDR3 size: 15 residues. This CDR3 reads CATSRDQGRGTEAFF. The DNA for the CDR3 is TGTGCCACCAGCAGAGATCAGGGGCGCGGCACTGAAGCTTTCTTT.

The rearrangement uses TRBV19 and TRBJ2-5; D tentatively reads TRBD1 or TRBD2 (6 bases each). The CDR3 spans 17 residues. With 3 bases removed from V and 5 bases from J, the gap between germline ends came to 22 bases. CDR1 LNHDA and CDR2 SQIVND come from the germline V gene (reference sequence). CDR3 amino acids: CASSMGKGGRAGETQYF. CDR3 nucleotides: TGTGCCAGTAGTATGGGGAAGGGGGGCAGGGCAGGGGAGACCCAGTACTTC.

The J gene is TRBJ2-7, the V gene TRBV5-6; TRBD2 agrees at 11 bases. There are 14 residues in the CDR3. Trimming removed 4 bases from V and 3 bases from J; junction bases left unmatched: 3. Germline-derived CDR1 and CDR2 are SGHDT and YYEEEE. As DNA, the CDR3 is TGTGCCAGCAGCAGCCTAGCGGGGGGCTACGAGCAGTACTTC. Translating gives CASSSLAGGYEQYF.

This clone was observed a few times. The chain employs TRBV5-1 and TRBJ1-6, with no clear D. The V and J ends lost 0 bases and 13 bases respectively, with 17 bases between them. Germline loops: CDR1 SGHRS, CDR2 YFSETQ. The CDR3 length is 15 residues. The DNA for the CDR3 is TGCGCCAGCAGCTTGGGCCAGGCAATGCTTAACCCCCTCCACTTT. Translation: CASSLGQAMLNPLHF.

The chain couples TRBV6-5 to TRBJ2-7, with D maybe TRBD1 (5 bases). Germline V gives CDR1 MNHEY, CDR2 SVGAGI. V lost 5 bases and J 6 bases, leaving 17 bases between the germline ends. The CDR3 runs to 14 residues. CDR3 sequence: CASSPQGIGSEQYF. The CDR3 region has the DNA TGTGCCAGCAGTCCGCAGGGAATAGGTAGCGAGCAGTACTTC.

The rearrangement links TRBV29-1 to TRBJ1-2; a weak D match, TRBD1 (6 bases). V lost 6 bases, J lost 8 bases, and 10 bases lay in between. In germline, CDR1 is SQVTM, CDR2 ANQGSEA. CDR3 length: 10 amino acids. For the CDR3, the DNA is TGCAGCGTCGGACAGAAAGGCTACACCTTC. Translating gives CSVGQKGYTF.

Written as DNA, the CDR3 is TGTGCCAGCAGCCCTCAGAGCGGGAACACTGAAGCTTTCTTT. Translated, it gives CASSPQSGNTEAFF. The chain uses TRBV7-2 and TRBJ1-1; the D is unclear. The CDR3 extends over 14 amino acids. The germline V and J ends were trimmed by 5 bases and 1 base, with 11 bases remaining between them. Germline V lookup: CDR1 SGHTA, CDR2 FQGNSA.

This sequence joins TRBV10-2 and TRBJ2-3; 9 bases line up with TRBD2. With V trimmed by 6 bases and J by 5 bases, 9 bases remained unmatched. Germline V CDR1 and CDR2: WSHSY, SAAADI. The length of the CDR3 is 15 residues. In DNA form, the CDR3 reads TGCGCCAGCAGGCCTAGCGGGGATCCACAAGATACGCAGTATTTT. Amino acid sequence: CASRPSGDPQDTQYF.

The V and J genes are TRBV25-1 and TRBJ1-1; D not certain. The CDR3 has 13 residues. In germline, CDR1 is MGHDK, CDR2 SYGVNS. V shed 0 bases and J shed 4 bases, with 6 bases lying between them. The CDR3 protein is CASSEYPATEAFF. In DNA form, the CDR3 reads TGTGCCAGCAGTGAATATCCGGCCACTGAAGCTTTCTTT.

This sequence joins TRBV15 and TRBJ2-6; 9 bases map to TRBD2. Germline-derived CDR1 and CDR2 are LNHNV and YYDKDF (reference sequence). J lost 10 bases, V lost 0 bases, and 7 bases had no gene match. CDR3 length: 16 residues. The CDR3 region has the DNA TGTGCCACCAGCAGAGATCAGGGACTAGCCCTTAACGTCCTGACTTTC. Translated: CATSRDQGLALNVLTF.

This clone ranks as medium-sized. The chain recombines TRBV19 with TRBJ1-1; D may be TRBD1 (5 bases). Trimming removed 5 bases at V and 3 bases at J, with 10 bases between. CDR3 length: 13 amino acids. In germline, CDR1 is LNHDA, CDR2 SQIVND (reference sequence). The CDR3 DNA reads TGTGCCAGTAGTTGGGGGTTTGACACTGAAGCTTTCTTT. Encoded protein: CASSWGFDTEAFF.

This chain links TRBV11-1 with TRBJ2-2, with D uncertain. Trimming took off 5 bases at V and 5 bases at J, with 3 bases between the two ends. From germline, CDR1 is SGHAT and CDR2 FQDESV (reference sequence). There are 11 residues in the CDR3. The CDR3: CASSHTGELFF. CDR3 DNA: TGTGCCAGCAGCCATACCGGGGAGCTGTTTTTT. Looking up the rest from reference TRBV11-1 and TRBJ2-2 gives the full variable domain: EAEVAQSPRYKITEKSQAVAFWCDPISGHATLYWYRQILGQGPELLVQFQDESVVDDSQLPKDRFSAERLKGVDSTLKIQPAELGDSAMYLCASSHTGELFFGEGSRLTVL.

The rearrangement links TRBV9 to TRBJ2-7, with a tentative D call TRBD1 (6 bases). This CDR3 region has 14 residues. Trimming took off 3 bases at V and 0 bases at J, with 10 bases between the two ends. Germline V gives CDR1 SGDLS, CDR2 YYNGEE. The CDR3 is CASSATGTSYEQYF. Written as DNA, the CDR3 is TGTGCCAGCAGCGCGACAGGAACCTCCTACGAGCAGTACTTC.

The rearrangement links TRBV30 to TRBJ2-5; D assignment may be TRBD1 or TRBD2 (5 bases each). The germline gives CDR1 GTSNPN, CDR2 SVGIG (reference sequence). The CDR3 loop spans 12 amino acids. Trimming pared 4 bases from V and 7 bases from J, leaving 13 bases between. Written as DNA, the CDR3 is TGTGCCTGGAATGAGGGGATAGGGACCCAGTACTTC. Its translation: CAWNEGIGTQYF.

V gene TRBV5-6 combines with J gene TRBJ2-3, with D unclear. Trimming took off 6 bases at V and 4 bases at J, with 12 bases between the two ends. Germline CDR1 SGHDT, CDR2 YYEEEE. The CDR3 extends over 13 amino acids. CDR3 sequence (DNA): TGTGCCAGCATCCTTTCTCGAGCAGATACGCAGTATTTT. Translated: CASILSRADTQYF. Supplemented by reference TRBV5-6 and TRBJ2-3, the full variable domain reads DAGVTQSPTHLIKTRGQQVTLRCSPKSGHDTVSWYQQALGQGPQFIFQYYEEEERQRGNFPDRFSGHQFPNYSSELNVNALLLGDSALYLCASILSRADTQYFGPGTRLTVL.

A few counts support this clone. The CDR3 region is CASSRGGWAFSSYEQYF. The CDR3 nucleotides read TGTGCCAGCAGCCGGGGAGGGTGGGCGTTCAGCTCCTACGAGCAGTACTTC. The chain employs TRBV11-2 and TRBJ2-7; TRBD2 aligns across 7 bases. The CDR3 runs to 17 residues. V trimming: 5 bases; J trimming: 0 bases; junction bases outside the gene matches: 13. Germline CDR1 is SGHAT and CDR2 is FQNNGV.

The J gene is TRBJ1-5, the V gene TRBV28, with no clear D. The germline V and J ends were trimmed by 7 bases and 5 bases, with 15 bases remaining between them. The CDR3 has 14 residues. Germline values: CDR1 MDHEN, CDR2 SYDVKM. This CDR3 reads CASNSLLQDQPQHF. The CDR3, as DNA: TGTGCCAGCAACTCTCTGCTCCAAGATCAGCCCCAGCATTTT.

The CDR3 spells CASSRRPRVDLVVGYF. CDR3 DNA sequence: TGTGCCAGCAGCCGCCGTCCTAGGGTGGACCTGGTGGTAGGGTACTTC. The chain has TRBV11-2 and TRBJ2-7; D unresolved. Trimming pared 5 bases from V and 12 bases from J, leaving 29 bases between. From germline, CDR1 is SGHAT and CDR2 FQNNGV. CDR3 size: 16 residues.

This chain links TRBV5-1 with TRBJ2-5, with D perhaps being TRBD1 or TRBD2 (6 bases each). The DNA matches TRBJ2-7 better at its end, which makes the J call doubtful. The CDR3 covers 13 residues. Germline V gene sequence: CDR1 SGHRS, CDR2 YFSETQ. The CDR3 bases are TGCGCCAGCAGCCCCTCGGGGGCGCACGAGCAGTACTTC. Its translation is CASSPSGAHEQYF.

The chain carries TRBV4-3 and TRBJ2-3, with D tentatively TRBD1 (5 bases). CDR1 and CDR2 from the germline V gene are LGHNA and YSLEER. The CDR3 spans 15 residues. Trimming took off 0 bases at V and 4 bases at J, with 11 bases between the two ends. In DNA form, the CDR3 reads TGCGCCAGCAGCCAAGATGTCAGGGTTTCAGATACGCAGTATTTT. Its protein is CASSQDVRVSDTQYF.

This clone appeared a few times. V usage is TRBV6-5 and J usage is TRBJ2-6; D unresolved. V was clipped by 6 bases and J by 0 bases, with 6 bases between them. CDR1 and CDR2 (germline): MNHEY, SVGAGI. This CDR3 is 14 amino acids long. The CDR3 region has the DNA TGTGCCAGCAGGGGGATCTCTGGGGCCAACGTCCTGACTTTC. It yields the protein CASRGISGANVLTF.

V and J are TRBV11-2 and TRBJ2-7; 8 nucleotides match TRBD1. This CDR3 has 15 amino acids. J lost 2 bases, V lost 1 base, and 4 bases had no gene match. Looked up from germline, CDR1 is SGHAT and CDR2 is FQNNGV. CDR3 nucleotides: TGTGCCAGCAGCTTAGTTTCGGACAGGGCCTACGAGCAGTACTTC. Its protein product is CASSLVSDRAYEQYF.

This chain joins TRBV5-4 and TRBJ1-6; tentative D call: TRBD1 (6 bases). From germline, CDR1 is SGHNT and CDR2 YYREEE (reference sequence). The CDR3 covers 14 residues. V was cut by 4 bases and J by 12 bases, with 17 bases left in between. CDR3 amino acids: CASSLVTGKEPLHF. Here the CDR3 DNA reads TGTGCCAGCAGCCTAGTAACAGGGAAGGAACCCCTCCACTTT.

The CDR3 reads CASSWDRDYGYTF. The CDR3 coding sequence is TGTGCCAGCAGCTGGGACAGGGACTATGGCTACACCTTC. The chain employs TRBV7-9 and TRBJ1-2; TRBD1 matches at 9 bases. Per the germline V gene, CDR1 is SEHNR and CDR2 is FQNEAQ (reference sequence). V shed 4 bases, J shed 3 bases, and the junction held 0 bases outside the gene matches. The CDR3 length is 13 residues. The full variable domain, in which reference TRBV7-9 and TRBJ1-2 provide the parts outside the CDR3, is DTGVSQNPRHKITKRGQNVTFRCDPISEHNRLYWYRQTLGQGPEFLTYFQNEAQLEKSRLLSDRFSAERPKGSFSTLEIQRTEQGDSAMYLCASSWDRDYGYTFGSGTRLTVV.

The table lists this clone with a count of one. This sequence joins TRBV7-2 and TRBJ2-6; no reliable D call. Trimming pared 2 bases from V and 0 bases from J, leaving 8 bases between. The CDR3 runs to 16 residues. Germline lookup yields CDR1 SGHTA and CDR2 FQGNSA. In DNA form, the CDR3 reads TGTGCCAGCAGCTTACGGCGTAACTCTGGGGCCAACGTCCTGACTTTC. Protein: CASSLRRNSGANVLTF.

The chain links TRBV5-5 to TRBJ2-7, with D possibly matching TRBD2 (5 bases). Per the germline V gene, CDR1 is SGHKS and CDR2 is YYEKEE (reference sequence). The V gene lost 4 bases and the J gene lost 2 bases, with 13 bases spanning the gap. The CDR3 is 14 residues long. CDR3 bases: TGTGCCAGCAGCATCCTAGGGAGCACCTACGAGCAGTACTTC. This gives the protein CASSILGSTYEQYF.

This chain joins TRBV11-3 and TRBJ2-5; D tentatively fits TRBD1 or TRBD2 (5 bases each). The CDR3 loop spans 14 amino acids. Germline CDR1 and CDR2: SGHNT and YENEEA. Trimming removed 3 bases at V and 2 bases at J, with 10 bases between. Here the CDR3 reads CASSLGPNQETQYF. The CDR3, as DNA: TGTGCCAGCAGCTTGGGACCAAATCAAGAGACCCAGTACTTC.

The CDR3: CASSVGTAYEQYF. The CDR3, as DNA: TGTGCCAGCAGTGTAGGGACAGCCTACGAGCAGTACTTC. The chain is built from TRBV11-2 and TRBJ2-7, with 7 bases identical to TRBD1. Germline V gene lookup returns CDR1 SGHAT and CDR2 FQNNGV. The V gene end was trimmed by 6 bases and the J gene end by 2 bases; junction bases not matched to a gene: 4. The CDR3 length is 13 residues.

This clone was recorded a few times. V is TRBV9 and J is TRBJ2-7, with D possibly TRBD1 on 5 matching bases. V was clipped by 0 bases and J by 3 bases, with 13 bases between them. Germline-derived CDR1 and CDR2 are SGDLS and YYNGEE. CDR3 length equals 15 residues. CDR3 sequence: CASSVDLGPSYEQYF. Here the CDR3 DNA reads TGTGCCAGCAGCGTAGATTTGGGGCCTAGCTACGAGCAGTACTTC.

The V gene is TRBV28, the J gene TRBJ1-5; 10 bases match TRBD1. The CDR3 length is 15 residues. Unmatched junction bases numbered 11, after V lost 8 bases and J lost 7 bases. Germline assignment: CDR1 MDHEN and CDR2 SYDVKM. This chain's CDR3 is CASLQDRGGGQPQHF. The CDR3 nucleotides read TGTGCCAGCCTTCAGGACAGGGGGGGTGGCCAGCCCCAGCATTTT.

The chain uses TRBV7-2 and TRBJ2-7, with 9 bases aligning to TRBD2. This CDR3 comprises 14 residues. Germline V lookup: CDR1 SGHTA, CDR2 FQGNSA. V trimming: 8 bases; J trimming: 6 bases; junction bases outside the gene matches: 11. CDR3 in DNA: TGTGCCAGCGGCAGAGGGGGACTAGCATCCGAGCAGTACTTC. It codes for CASGRGGLASEQYF.